Described below is a single TCR beta chain sequence and its context. The data were produced by immunoSEQ multiplex PCR, yet TCRdb's version contains in-frame clones alone and is incomplete. The table lists nearly 95,000 clones, about 96% of them singletons, with 0.35% to 0.45% in the top ten. This specimen comes from a study of technical replicates of blood from a few donors. V dropped 6 bases and J dropped 9 bases, with 9 bases sitting between them. Germline CDR1 is MNHEY and CDR2 is SVGAGI. This CDR3 region has 11 residues. The source of this sequence is a human donor in good health. Sequenced sample: T cells isolated from PBMCs. The chain links TRBV6-5 to TRBJ2-1; a possible D gene is TRBD2 (5 bases). The CDR3 DNA follows: TGTGCCAGCAGAAGAGAGGGTGAGCAGTTCTTC. Translating it yields CASRREGEQFF.